This TCR beta chain is from a study of identical twins. Template switching added a universal primer site; cDNA carried unique molecular identifiers. TCRdb reprocessed the 5' RACE reads with MiXCR, giving one entry per CDR3 protein. The sample has about 520,000 distinct CDR3 sequences, about 20% seen once. Unmatched junction bases numbered 9, after V lost 5 bases and J lost 0 bases. This CDR3 has 16 amino acids. Germline V gene sequence: CDR1 SGHAT, CDR2 FQNNGV. The data were also submitted as part of a second study, on T cells expressing NK-cell markers. That study adds: In a group of five to seven donors, dominant NKG2C+ clonotypes represented about 1.0-7.0% of CD8+ T cells.

The source material was CD4+ T cells sorted from blood. The TCR originated in a woman between 18 and 30 years old in good health. The chain links TRBV11-2 to TRBJ2-5; 7 nucleotides align to TRBD2. The CDR3, as DNA: TGTGCCAGCAGCAGAGGGGCTAGCGGCAACCAAGAGACCCAGTACTTC. This translates into CASSRGASGNQETQYF.